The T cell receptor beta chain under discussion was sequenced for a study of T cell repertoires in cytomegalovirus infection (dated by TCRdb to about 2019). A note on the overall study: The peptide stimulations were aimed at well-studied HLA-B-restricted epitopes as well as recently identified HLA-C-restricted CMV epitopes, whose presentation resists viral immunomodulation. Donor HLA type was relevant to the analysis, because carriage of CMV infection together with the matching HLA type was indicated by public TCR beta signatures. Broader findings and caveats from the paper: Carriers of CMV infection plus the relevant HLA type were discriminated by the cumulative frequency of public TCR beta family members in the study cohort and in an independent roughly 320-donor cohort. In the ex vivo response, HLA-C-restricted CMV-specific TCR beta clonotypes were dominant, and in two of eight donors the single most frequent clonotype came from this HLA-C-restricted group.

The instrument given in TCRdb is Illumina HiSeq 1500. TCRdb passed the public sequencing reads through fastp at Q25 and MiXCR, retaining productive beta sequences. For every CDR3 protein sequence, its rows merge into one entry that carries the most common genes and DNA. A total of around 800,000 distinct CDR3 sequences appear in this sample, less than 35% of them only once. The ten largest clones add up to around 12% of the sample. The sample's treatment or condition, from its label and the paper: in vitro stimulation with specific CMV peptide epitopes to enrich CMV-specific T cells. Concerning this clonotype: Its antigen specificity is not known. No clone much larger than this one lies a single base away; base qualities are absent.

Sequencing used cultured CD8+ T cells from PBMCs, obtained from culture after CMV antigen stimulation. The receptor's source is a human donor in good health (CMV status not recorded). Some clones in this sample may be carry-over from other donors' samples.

The base sequence is TGTGCCAGCAGTCAAAGGGGGGGGCCTGCAGATACGCAGTATTTT. It translates to CASSQRGGPADTQYF. The chain links TRBV7-8 with TRBJ2-3; TRBD2 is possibly the D segment (7 matching bases). V sheds 6 bases and J sheds 4 bases, leaving 17 bases between their ends. Taken from the germline V gene, the CDR1 and CDR2 loops are SGHVS and FQNEAQ. The CDR3 covers 15 residues, taking in both the cysteine and the phenylalanine. Of the read, only the CDR3 DNA is kept; its 45 bases are in frame from base 1.